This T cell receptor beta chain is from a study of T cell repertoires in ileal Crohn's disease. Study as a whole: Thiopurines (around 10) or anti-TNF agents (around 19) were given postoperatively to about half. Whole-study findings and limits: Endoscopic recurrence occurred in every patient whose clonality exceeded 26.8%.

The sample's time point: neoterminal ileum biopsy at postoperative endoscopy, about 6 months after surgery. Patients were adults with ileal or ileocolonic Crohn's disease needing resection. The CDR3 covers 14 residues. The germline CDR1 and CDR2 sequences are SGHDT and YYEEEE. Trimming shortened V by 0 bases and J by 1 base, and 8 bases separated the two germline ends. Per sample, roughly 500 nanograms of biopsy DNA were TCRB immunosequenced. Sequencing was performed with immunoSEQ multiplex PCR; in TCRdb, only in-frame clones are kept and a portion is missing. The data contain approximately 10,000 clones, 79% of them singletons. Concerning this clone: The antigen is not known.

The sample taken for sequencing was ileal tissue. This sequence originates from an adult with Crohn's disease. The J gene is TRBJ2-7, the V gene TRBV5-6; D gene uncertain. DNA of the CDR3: TGTGCCAGCAGCTTGGCCGGCAGGTCCTACGAGCAGTACTTC. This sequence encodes CASSLAGRSYEQYF.